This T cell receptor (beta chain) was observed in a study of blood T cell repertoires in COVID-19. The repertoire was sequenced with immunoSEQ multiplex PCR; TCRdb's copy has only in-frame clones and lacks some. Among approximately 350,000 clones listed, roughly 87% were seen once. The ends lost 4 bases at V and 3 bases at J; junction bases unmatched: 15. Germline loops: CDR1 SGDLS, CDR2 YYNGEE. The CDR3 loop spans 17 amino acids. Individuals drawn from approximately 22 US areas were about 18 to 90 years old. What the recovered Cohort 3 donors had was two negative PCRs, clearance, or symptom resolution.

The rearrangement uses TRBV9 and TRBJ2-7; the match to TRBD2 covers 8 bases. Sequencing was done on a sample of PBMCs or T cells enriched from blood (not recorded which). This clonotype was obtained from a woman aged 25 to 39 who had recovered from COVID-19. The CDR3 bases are TGTGCCAGCAGCCCCCGGGAGGGAGCGGGAGCAAACTACGAGCAGTACTTC. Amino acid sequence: CASSPREGAGANYEQYF.